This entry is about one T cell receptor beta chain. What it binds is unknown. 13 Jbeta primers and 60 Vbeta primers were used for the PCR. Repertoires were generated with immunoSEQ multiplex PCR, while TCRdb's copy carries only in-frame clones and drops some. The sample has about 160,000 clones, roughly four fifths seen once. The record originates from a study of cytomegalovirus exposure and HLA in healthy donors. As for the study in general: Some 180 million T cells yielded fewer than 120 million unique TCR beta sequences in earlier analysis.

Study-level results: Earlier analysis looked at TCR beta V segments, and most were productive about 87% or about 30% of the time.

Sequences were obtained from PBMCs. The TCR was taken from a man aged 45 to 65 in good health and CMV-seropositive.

CDR3 nucleotide sequence: TGTGCCAGCTCAAATACCGGGGACTCTGGAAACACCATATATTTT. It encodes CASSNTGDSGNTIYF. The chain has TRBV18 and TRBJ1-3; D not certain. The germline gives CDR1 KGHSH, CDR2 LQKENI. The CDR3 sequence is 15 residues long. Trimming took 5 bases from V and 0 from J, leaving 11 bases between them.